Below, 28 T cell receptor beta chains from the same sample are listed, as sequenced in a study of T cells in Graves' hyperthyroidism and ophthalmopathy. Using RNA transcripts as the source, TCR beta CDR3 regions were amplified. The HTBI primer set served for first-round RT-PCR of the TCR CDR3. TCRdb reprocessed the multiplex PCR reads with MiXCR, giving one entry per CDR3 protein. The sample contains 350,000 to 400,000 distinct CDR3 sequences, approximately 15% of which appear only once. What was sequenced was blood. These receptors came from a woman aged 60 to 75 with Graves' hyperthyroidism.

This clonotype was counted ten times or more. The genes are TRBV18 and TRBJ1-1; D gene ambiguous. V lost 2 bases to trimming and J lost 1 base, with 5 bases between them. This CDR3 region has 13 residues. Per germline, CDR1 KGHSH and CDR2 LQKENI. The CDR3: CASSPAENTEAFF. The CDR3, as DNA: TGTGCCAGCTCACCAGCAGAGAACACTGAAGCTTTCTTT. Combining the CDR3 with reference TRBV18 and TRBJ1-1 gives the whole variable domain NAGVMQNPRHLVRRRGQEARLRCSPMKGHSHVYWYRQLPEEGLKFMVYLQKENIIDESGMPKERFSAEFPKEGPSILRIQQVVRGDSAAYFCASSPAENTEAFFGQGTRLTVV.

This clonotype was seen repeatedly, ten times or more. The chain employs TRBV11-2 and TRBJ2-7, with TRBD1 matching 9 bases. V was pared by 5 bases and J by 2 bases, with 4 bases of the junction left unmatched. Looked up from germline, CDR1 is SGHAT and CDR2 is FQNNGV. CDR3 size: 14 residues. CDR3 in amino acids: CASSPGQGTYEQYF. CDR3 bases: TGTGCCAGCAGCCCTGGACAGGGGACCTACGAGCAGTACTTC.

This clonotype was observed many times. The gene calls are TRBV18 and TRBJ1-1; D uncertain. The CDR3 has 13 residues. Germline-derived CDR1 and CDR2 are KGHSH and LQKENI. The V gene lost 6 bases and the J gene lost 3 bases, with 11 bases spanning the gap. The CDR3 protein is CASSPLPDTEAFF. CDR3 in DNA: TGTGCCAGCTCGCCGTTGCCCGACACTGAAGCTTTCTTT.

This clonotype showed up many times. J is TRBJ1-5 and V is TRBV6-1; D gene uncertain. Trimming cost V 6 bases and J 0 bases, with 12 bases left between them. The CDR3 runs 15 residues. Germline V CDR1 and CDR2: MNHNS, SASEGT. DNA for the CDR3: TGTGCCAGCAGGGGGTTCGGAAATAGCAATCAGCCCCAGCATTTT. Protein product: CASRGFGNSNQPQHF.

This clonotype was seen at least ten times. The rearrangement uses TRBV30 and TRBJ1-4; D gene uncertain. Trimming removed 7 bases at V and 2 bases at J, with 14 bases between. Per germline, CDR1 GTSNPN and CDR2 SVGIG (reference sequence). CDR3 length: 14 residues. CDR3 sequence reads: CASGSRWTNEKLFF. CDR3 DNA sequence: TGTGCCTCGGGCAGTAGGTGGACTAATGAAAAACTGTTTTTT. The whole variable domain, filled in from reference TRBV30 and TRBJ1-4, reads SQTIHQWPATLVQPVGSPLSLECTVEGTSNPNLYWYRQAAGRGLQLLFYSVGIGQISSEVPQNLSASRPQDRQFILSSKKLLLSDSGFYLCASGSRWTNEKLFFGSGTQLSVL.

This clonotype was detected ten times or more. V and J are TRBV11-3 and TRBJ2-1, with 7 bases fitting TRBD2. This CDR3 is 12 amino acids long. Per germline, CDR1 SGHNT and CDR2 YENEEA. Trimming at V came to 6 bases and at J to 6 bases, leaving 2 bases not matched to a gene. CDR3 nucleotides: TGTGCCAGCAGACCTAGCGGCAATGAGCAGTTCTTC. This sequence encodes CASRPSGNEQFF. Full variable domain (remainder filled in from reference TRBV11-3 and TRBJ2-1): EAGVVQSPRYKIIEKKQPVAFWCNPISGHNTLYWYLQNLGQGPELLIRYENEEAVDDSQLPKDRFSAERLKGVDSTLKIQPAELGDSAVYLCASRPSGNEQFFGPGTRLTVL.

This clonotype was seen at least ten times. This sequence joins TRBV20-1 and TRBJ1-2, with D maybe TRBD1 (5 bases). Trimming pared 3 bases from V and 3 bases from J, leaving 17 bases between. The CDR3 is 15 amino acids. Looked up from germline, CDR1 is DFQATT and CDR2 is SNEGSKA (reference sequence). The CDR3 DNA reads TGCAGTGCTAGTAACAGGCAGGCCGGAGACTATGGCTACACCTTC. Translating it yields CSASNRQAGDYGYTF.

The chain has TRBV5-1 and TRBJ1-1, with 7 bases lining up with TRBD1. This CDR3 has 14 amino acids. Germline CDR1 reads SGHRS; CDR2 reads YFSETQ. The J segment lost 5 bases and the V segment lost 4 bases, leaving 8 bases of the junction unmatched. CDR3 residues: CASSRETGWTEAFF. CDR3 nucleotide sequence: TGCGCCAGCAGCCGCGAGACAGGGTGGACTGAAGCTTTCTTT.

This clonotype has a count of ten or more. The CDR3, as DNA: TGCAGTGCCTTTAGGGCGGGAGAATCCTACGAGCAGTACTTC. It codes for CSAFRAGESYEQYF. The genes are TRBV20-1 and TRBJ2-7, with 7 bases fitting TRBD2. After removal of 6 bases from V and 1 base from J, the junction contained 9 bases not matched to a gene. CDR3 size: 14 residues. CDR1 DFQATT and CDR2 SNEGSKA come from the germline V gene (reference sequence).

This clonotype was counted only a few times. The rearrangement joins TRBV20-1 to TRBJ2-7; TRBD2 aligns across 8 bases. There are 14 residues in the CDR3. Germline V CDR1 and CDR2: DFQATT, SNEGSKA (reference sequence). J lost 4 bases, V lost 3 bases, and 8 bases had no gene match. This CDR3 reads CSARKAGANYEQYF. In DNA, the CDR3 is TGCAGTGCTAGGAAAGCGGGAGCTAATTACGAGCAGTACTTC.

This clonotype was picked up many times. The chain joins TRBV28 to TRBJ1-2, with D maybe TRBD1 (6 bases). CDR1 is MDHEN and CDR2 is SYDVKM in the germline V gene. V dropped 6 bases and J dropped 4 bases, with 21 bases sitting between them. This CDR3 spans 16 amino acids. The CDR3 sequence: CASSLPGSGGLYGYTF. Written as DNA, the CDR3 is TGTGCCAGCAGCCTACCTGGCTCGGGGGGCCTCTATGGCTACACCTTC.

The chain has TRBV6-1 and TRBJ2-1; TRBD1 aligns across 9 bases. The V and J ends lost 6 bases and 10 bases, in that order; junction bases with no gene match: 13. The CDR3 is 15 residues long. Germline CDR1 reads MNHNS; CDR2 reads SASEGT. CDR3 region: CASRPPGQGPKEQFF. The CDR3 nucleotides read TGTGCCAGCAGACCTCCGGGACAGGGCCCTAAAGAGCAGTTCTTC.

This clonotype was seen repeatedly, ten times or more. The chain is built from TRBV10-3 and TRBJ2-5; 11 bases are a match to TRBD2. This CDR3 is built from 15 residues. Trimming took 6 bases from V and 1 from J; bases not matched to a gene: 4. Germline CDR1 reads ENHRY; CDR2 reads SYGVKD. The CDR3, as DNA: TGTGCCATCAGCCGACTAGCGGGGATCCAAGAGACCCAGTACTTC. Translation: CAISRLAGIQETQYF.

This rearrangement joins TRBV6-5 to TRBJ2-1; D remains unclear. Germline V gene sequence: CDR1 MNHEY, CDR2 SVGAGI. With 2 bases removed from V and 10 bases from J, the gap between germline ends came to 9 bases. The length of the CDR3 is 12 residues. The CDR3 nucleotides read TGTGCCAGCAGTTACCCCACAGAGGAGCAGTTCTTC. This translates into CASSYPTEEQFF.

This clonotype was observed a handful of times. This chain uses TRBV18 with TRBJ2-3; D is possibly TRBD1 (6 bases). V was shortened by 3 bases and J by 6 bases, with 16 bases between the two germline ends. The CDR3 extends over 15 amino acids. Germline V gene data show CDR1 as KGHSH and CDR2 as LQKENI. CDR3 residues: CASSPRDTPDDTQYF. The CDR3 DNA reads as TGTGCCAGCTCACCCCGGGACACCCCAGACGATACGCAGTATTTT.

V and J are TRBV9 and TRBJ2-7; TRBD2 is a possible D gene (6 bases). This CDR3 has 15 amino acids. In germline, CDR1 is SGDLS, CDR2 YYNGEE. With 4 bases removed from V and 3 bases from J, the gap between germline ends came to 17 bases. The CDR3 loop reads CASSPEGGKGYEQYF. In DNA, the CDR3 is TGTGCCAGCAGCCCCGAGGGCGGGAAGGGCTACGAGCAGTACTTC.

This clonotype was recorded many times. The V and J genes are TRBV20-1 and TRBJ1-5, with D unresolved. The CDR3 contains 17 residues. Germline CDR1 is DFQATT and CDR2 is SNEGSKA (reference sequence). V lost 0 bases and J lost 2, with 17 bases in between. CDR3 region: CSARDWRQLPGNQPQHF. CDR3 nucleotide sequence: TGCAGTGCTAGAGATTGGCGGCAGCTCCCCGGCAATCAGCCCCAGCATTTT.

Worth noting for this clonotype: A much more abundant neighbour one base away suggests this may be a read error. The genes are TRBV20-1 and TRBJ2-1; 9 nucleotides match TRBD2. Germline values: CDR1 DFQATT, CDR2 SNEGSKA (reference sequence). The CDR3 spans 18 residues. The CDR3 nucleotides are TGCAGTGCTAGAGACCTAGCGGGACCCCCTAGCTCCTGCAATGAGCAGTTCTTC. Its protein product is CSARDLAGPPSSCNEQFF.

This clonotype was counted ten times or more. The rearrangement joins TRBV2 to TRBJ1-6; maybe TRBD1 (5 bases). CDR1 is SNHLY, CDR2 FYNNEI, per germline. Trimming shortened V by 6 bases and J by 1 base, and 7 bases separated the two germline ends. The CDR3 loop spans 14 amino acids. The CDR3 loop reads CASRKGSYNSPLHF. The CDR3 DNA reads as TGTGCCAGCAGAAAGGGGTCCTATAATTCACCCCTCCACTTT.

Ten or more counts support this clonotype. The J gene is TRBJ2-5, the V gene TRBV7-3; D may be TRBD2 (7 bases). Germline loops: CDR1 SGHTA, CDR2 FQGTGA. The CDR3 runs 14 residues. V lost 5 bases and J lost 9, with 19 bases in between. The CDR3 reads CASSPDRTGRAQYF. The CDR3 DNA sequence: TGTGCCAGCAGCCCCGACAGGACTGGGAGGGCCCAGTACTTC.

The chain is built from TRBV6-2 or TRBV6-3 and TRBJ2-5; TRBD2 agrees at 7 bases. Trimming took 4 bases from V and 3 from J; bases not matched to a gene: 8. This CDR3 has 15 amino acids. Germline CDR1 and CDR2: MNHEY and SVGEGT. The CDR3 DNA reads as TGTGCCAGCAGTTCTCCGGGACTACCAAAAGAGACCCAGTACTTC. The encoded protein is CASSSPGLPKETQYF.

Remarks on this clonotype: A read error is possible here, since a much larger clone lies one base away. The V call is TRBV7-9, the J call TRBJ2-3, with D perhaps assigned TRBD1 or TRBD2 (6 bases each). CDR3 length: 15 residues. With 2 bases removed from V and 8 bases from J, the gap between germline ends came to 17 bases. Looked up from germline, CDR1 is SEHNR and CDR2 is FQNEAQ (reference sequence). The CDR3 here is CASSLQGTRGGTQYF. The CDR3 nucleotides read TGTGCCAGCAGCTTACAGGGGACTCGGGGTGGTACGCAGTATTTT.

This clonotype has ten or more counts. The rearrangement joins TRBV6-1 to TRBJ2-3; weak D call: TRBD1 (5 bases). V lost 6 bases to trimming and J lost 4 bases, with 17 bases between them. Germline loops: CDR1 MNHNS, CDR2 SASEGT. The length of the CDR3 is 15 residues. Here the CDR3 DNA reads TGTGCCAGCAGGGCCGACTCGTGGGGCGCAGATACGCAGTATTTT. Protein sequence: CASRADSWGADTQYF.

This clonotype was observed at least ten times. The CDR3 is CSARVQGGEAFF. The CDR3 region has the DNA TGCAGTGCTAGAGTCCAGGGGGGGGAAGCTTTCTTT. V usage is TRBV20-1 and J usage is TRBJ1-1, with TRBD1 identical over 7 bases. Per germline, CDR1 DFQATT and CDR2 SNEGSKA (reference sequence). Germline trimming cut 1 base from V and 8 bases from J; bases unmatched to any gene: 4. This CDR3 spans 12 amino acids.

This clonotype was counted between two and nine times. The CDR3 reads CSAREQGADYGYTF. The CDR3 DNA is TGCAGTGCTAGAGAACAGGGGGCGGACTATGGCTACACCTTC. This chain joins TRBV20-1 and TRBJ1-2; 9 bases line up with TRBD1. V lost 0 bases to trimming and J lost 3 bases; unmatched junction nucleotides: 2. The CDR3 is 14 amino acids. Germline CDR1 and CDR2: DFQATT and SNEGSKA (reference sequence).

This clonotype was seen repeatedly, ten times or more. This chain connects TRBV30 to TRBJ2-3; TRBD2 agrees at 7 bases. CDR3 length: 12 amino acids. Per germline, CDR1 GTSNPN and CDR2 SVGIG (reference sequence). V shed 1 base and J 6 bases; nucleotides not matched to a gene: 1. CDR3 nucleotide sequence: TGTGCCTGGAGTGGACTAGCCGATACGCAGTATTTT. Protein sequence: CAWSGLADTQYF.

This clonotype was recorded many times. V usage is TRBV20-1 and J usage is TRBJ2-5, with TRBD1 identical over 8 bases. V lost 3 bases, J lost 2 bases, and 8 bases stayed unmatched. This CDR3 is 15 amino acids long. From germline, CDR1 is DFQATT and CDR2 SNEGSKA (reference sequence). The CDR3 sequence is CSASAFGQGQETQYF. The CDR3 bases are TGCAGTGCTAGCGCCTTTGGACAGGGACAAGAGACCCAGTACTTC.

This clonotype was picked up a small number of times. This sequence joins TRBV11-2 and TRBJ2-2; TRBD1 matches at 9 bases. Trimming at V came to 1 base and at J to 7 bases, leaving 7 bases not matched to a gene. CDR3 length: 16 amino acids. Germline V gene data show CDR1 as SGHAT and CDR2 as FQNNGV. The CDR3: CASSLVGTGLVGELFF. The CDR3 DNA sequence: TGTGCCAGCAGCTTAGTCGGGACAGGGCTGGTCGGGGAGCTGTTTTTT.